The sequence of this TCR beta chain was determined in a study of radiation and T cells in renal cell carcinoma. Noted time point: baseline pretreatment blood. Treatment noted: 15 Gy SBRT to primary tumor, nephrectomy 4 weeks later. After SBRT, blood was collected at 2 and 4 weeks, plus baseline. This renal cell carcinoma was of the clear cell type. Here immunoSEQ multiplex PCR was the method, and the copy in TCRdb shows in-frame clones only, minus some. Here the sample spans tens of thousands of clones, more than 75% being singletons. Trimming pared 1 base from V and 4 bases from J, leaving 11 bases between. This CDR3 contains 14 residues. Germline CDR1 is SGHRS and CDR2 is YFSETQ.

This receptor was taken from a man aged 55-75 years with renal cell carcinoma. Sequenced here: blood, sampled from a patient whose treatment included radiotherapy and nephrectomy. V gene TRBV5-1 combines with J gene TRBJ1-2; D might be TRBD1 (6 bases). Written as DNA, the CDR3 is TGCGCCAGCAGCTTGCAGGGACATAGCTATGGCTACACCTTC. Encoded protein: CASSLQGHSYGYTF.